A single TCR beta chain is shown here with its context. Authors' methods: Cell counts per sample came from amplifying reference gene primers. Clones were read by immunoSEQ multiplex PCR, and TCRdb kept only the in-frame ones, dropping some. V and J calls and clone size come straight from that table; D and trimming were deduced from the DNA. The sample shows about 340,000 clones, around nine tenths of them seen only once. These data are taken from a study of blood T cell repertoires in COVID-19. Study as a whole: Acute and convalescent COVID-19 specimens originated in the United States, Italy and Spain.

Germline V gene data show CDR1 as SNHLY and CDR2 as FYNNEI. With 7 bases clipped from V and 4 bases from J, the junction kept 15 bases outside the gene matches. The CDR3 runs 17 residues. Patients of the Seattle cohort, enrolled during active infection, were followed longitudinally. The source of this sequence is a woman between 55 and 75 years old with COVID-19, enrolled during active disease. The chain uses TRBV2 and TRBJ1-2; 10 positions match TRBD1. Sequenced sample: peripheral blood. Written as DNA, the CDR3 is TGTGCCAGCAACGAGCAGGTGGTGGACAGGGGGAGCTATGGCTACACCTTC. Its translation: CASNEQVVDRGSYGYTF.